These T cell receptor beta chains were read from a single sample in a study of blood T cell repertoires in COVID-19. Produced via immunoSEQ multiplex PCR; TCRdb's table is partial and in-frame only. The table records fewer than 350,000 clones, approximately 89% of them present only once. Sequencing used peripheral blood. The receptors stem from a woman aged 55-70 years with COVID-19, enrolled during active disease. Each CDR3 is given with its conserved first and last residue. The order of the fields is clone size, D gene, J gene, V gene, CDR3 protein, CDR3 DNA. D genes are given only for firm matches. Clone size appears in some rows only: once, few, many, or a class for an expanded clone.

.	.	TRBJ1-2	TRBV5-1	CASSDRFAYGYTF	TGCGCCAGCAGCGACAGGTTCGCCTATGGCTACACCTTC
.	TRBD2	TRBJ2-3	TRBV9	CASSLAGGSGDTQYF	TGTGCCAGCAGTTTAGCGGGGGGAAGTGGAGATACGCAGTATTTT
.	.	TRBJ1-4	TRBV5-1	CASSSTPGGAGEKLFF	TGCGCCAGCAGCTCTACCCCGGGGGGCGCGGGTGAAAAACTGTTTTTT
.	.	TRBJ2-7	TRBV27	CASSPFSFNRTGSGEQYF	TGTGCCAGCAGTCCATTCTCCTTCAACCGGACGGGATCGGGCGAGCAGTACTTC
.	.	TRBJ2-3	TRBV6-5	CASSQPLASDTQYF	TGTGCCAGCAGTCAACCTCTAGCATCCGATACGCAGTATTTT
.	TRBD2	TRBJ2-5	TRBV6-4	CASSASGGVETQYF	TGTGCCAGCAGTGCTAGCGGAGGGGTGGAGACCCAGTACTTC
.	TRBD1	TRBJ2-7	TRBV18	CASSPDRVSYEQYF	TGTGCCAGCTCACCGGACAGGGTCTCCTACGAGCAGTACTTC
.	.	TRBJ1-2	TRBV5-4	CASRGGRFPLGYTF	TGTGCCAGCAGAGGAGGACGGTTTCCTCTGGGCTACACCTTC
.	.	TRBJ2-7	TRBV27	CASSPLPGDSYEQYF	TGTGCCAGCAGCCCCTTGCCGGGGGACTCCTACGAGCAGTACTTC
.	TRBD2	TRBJ2-3	TRBV3-1/TRBV3-2	CASSQGLSGGTDTQYF	TGTGCCAGCAGCCAAGGGCTCAGCGGGGGAACAGATACGCAGTATTTT
.	TRBD2	TRBJ2-3	TRBV7-3	CASSLGLAPSDTQYF	TGTGCCAGCAGCTTGGGACTAGCCCCGTCCGATACGCAGTATTTT
few	TRBD1	TRBJ1-5	TRBV7-6	CASSPGGWNSNQPQHF	TGTGCCAGCAGCCCAGGGGGTTGGAATAGCAATCAGCCCCAGCATTTT
.	.	TRBJ2-2	TRBV7-3	CASSPGYIRTGELFF	TGTGCCAGCAGCCCAGGTTACATACGGACCGGGGAGCTGTTTTTT
once	.	TRBJ1-6	TRBV4-1	CASSHLLKGPEVGTLHF	TGCGCCAGCAGCCACTTACTGAAAGGTCCGGAGGTGGGGACCCTCCACTTT
.	.	TRBJ2-7	TRBV6-5	CASRGQGHSYEQYF	TGTGCCAGCAGGGGTCAGGGCCACTCCTACGAGCAGTACTTC
.	TRBD1	TRBJ2-7	TRBV7-9	CASSLTGVYEQYF	TGTGCCAGCAGCTTGACAGGGGTATACGAGCAGTACTTC
.	.	TRBJ2-1	TRBV5-3	CARSLACGDNEQFF	TGTGCCAGAAGCTTGGCATGCGGCGATAATGAGCAGTTCTTC
.	.	TRBJ1-3	TRBV4-1	CASSQAWAPGGNTIYF	TGCGCCAGCAGCCAAGCTTGGGCGCCTGGGGGAAACACCATATATTTT
.	TRBD1	TRBJ2-5	TRBV19	CASSKGQTFQETQYF	TGTGCCAGTAGTAAGGGACAGACCTTCCAAGAGACCCAGTACTTC
.	TRBD1	TRBJ1-1	TRBV5-1	CASSLGAGGSEAFF	TGCGCCAGCAGCTTGGGGGCAGGGGGCTCTGAAGCTTTCTTT
.	TRBD1	TRBJ2-5	TRBV5-4	CASSLPDRGSETQYF	TGTGCCAGCAGCCTCCCGGACAGGGGTTCAGAGACCCAGTACTTC
once	TRBD2	TRBJ2-2	TRBV18	CASSSLHPSAVSRGVHNTGELFF	TGTGCCAGCTCCTCTCTCCATCCCTCCGCAGTCTCGCGGGGGGTACATAACACCGGGGAGCTGTTTTTT
.	TRBD1	TRBJ1-5	TRBV19	CASKDHRGNQPQHF	TGTGCCAGTAAAGACCACAGGGGGAATCAGCCCCAGCATTTT
.	.	TRBJ1-2	TRBV19	CASSKQGIYGYTF	TGTGCCAGTAGTAAACAGGGTATCTATGGCTACACCTTC
.	.	TRBJ1-5	TRBV19	CASSVGTFELQPQHF	TGTGCCAGTAGTGTCGGGACATTTGAGCTTCAGCCCCAGCATTTT
.	TRBD1	TRBJ1-6	TRBV5-1	CASSLEGSRGPNSPLHF	TGCGCCAGCAGCTTGGAAGGCTCGAGGGGGCCAAATTCACCCCTCCACTTT
.	.	TRBJ1-2	TRBV4-1	CASSQDRQHHTNYGYTF	TGCGCCAGCAGCCAAGACCGACAGCACCACACTAACTATGGCTACACCTTC
.	.	TRBJ1-3	TRBV6-5	CASTLGGGSGNTIYF	TGTGCCAGCACCCTGGGCGGGGGGTCCGGAAACACCATATATTTT
.	.	TRBJ1-5	TRBV6-5	CASSGHLNQPQHF	TGTGCCAGCAGCGGACATCTCAATCAGCCCCAGCATTTT
.	TRBD1	TRBJ2-1	TRBV6-9	CASTPRGQDYNEQFF	TGTGCCAGCACCCCAAGGGGACAGGACTACAATGAGCAGTTCTTC
.	.	TRBJ1-2	TRBV6-4	CASSADSTASYGYTF	TGTGCCAGCAGCGCCGACTCGACAGCCAGCTATGGCTACACCTTC
.	.	TRBJ2-5	TRBV5-6	CASSLALVTKETQYF	TGTGCCAGCAGCTTGGCGTTGGTGACAAAAGAGACCCAGTACTTC
.	TRBD1	TRBJ1-1	TRBV12-5	CASGAADRMNTEAFF	TGTGCTAGTGGTGCTGCGGACAGGATGAACACTGAAGCTTTCTTT
.	.	TRBJ2-2	TRBV3-1/TRBV3-2	CASSQGGVRTGELFF	TGTGCCAGCAGCCAAGGGGGGGTAAGAACCGGGGAGCTGTTTTTT
.	.	TRBJ1-3	TRBV2	CASSLMMGNTIYF	TGTGCCAGCAGTCTAATGATGGGAAACACCATATATTTT
.	TRBD1	TRBJ1-2	TRBV6-5	CASTRQGGSYGYTF	TGTGCCAGCACTCGACAGGGGGGTTCCTATGGCTACACCTTC
.	.	TRBJ2-5	TRBV4-2	CASSQDNLAGEETQYF	TGTGCCAGCAGCCAAGATAACCTGGCAGGGGAAGAGACCCAGTACTTC
.	TRBD1	TRBJ1-5	TRBV28	CASSPIDRVSNQPQHF	TGTGCCAGCAGTCCTATCGACAGGGTCAGCAATCAGCCCCAGCATTTT
.	.	TRBJ1-2	TRBV29-1	CSAGLAGGYGYTF	TGCAGCGCCGGACTGGCCGGGGGCTATGGCTACACCTTC
.	.	TRBJ2-7	TRBV7-6	CASSVNRQHHYEQYF	TGTGCCAGCAGCGTAAACAGGCAACACCACTACGAGCAGTACTTC
once	TRBD1	TRBJ1-1	TRBV9	CASSAGGGNTEAFF	TGTGCCAGCAGCGCAGGGGGCGGGAACACTGAAGCTTTCTTT